This T cell receptor (beta chain) was retrieved from a study of post-analysis software for immune sequencing data. Study-wide context: Several disease courses (relapsing-remitting, secondary progressive and progressive-relapsing) of multiple sclerosis were included. Study results and limitations: The authors found that F measure strongly co-clustered same-batch samples. TRBV5-6, TRBV5-1 and TRBV20-1 belonged to a set of a few TRBV segments that were more frequent in patients than controls.

This clonotype came up many times. Its cognate antigen is unknown. Unique molecular identifiers were built into the TCR beta cDNA libraries. MiXCR, run by TCRdb on the PCR reads, gives a single entry per CDR3 protein. The profile shows 700,000 to 800,000 distinct CDR3 sequences, approximately 30% of them singletons. Germline-derived CDR1 and CDR2 are LNHNV and YYDKDF (reference sequence). The CDR3 extends over 11 amino acids. V was pared by 2 bases and J by 5 bases, with 3 bases between. The clonotype originates from a girl between 10 and 17 years old with multiple sclerosis. This chain uses TRBV15 with TRBJ2-5, with D hard to call. Sequenced sample: blood. CDR3 DNA sequence: TGTGCCACCAGCAGATGGGAGACCCAGTACTTC. Protein sequence: CATSRWETQYF.